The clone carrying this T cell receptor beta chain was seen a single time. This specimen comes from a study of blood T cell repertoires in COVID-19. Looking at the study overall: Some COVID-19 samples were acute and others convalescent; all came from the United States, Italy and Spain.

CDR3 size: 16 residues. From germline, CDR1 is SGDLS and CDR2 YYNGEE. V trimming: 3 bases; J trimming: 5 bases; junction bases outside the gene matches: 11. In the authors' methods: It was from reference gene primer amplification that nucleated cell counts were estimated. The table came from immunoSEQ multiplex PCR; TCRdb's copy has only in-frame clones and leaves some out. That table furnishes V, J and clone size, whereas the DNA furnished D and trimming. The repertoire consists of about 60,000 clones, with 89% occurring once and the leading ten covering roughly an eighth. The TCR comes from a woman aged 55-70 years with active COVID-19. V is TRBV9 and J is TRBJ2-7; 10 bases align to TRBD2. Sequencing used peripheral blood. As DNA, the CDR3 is TGTGCCAGCAGCGCCCCTGCGAGCGGGGGGGCGGACGAGCAGTACTTC. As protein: CASSAPASGGADEQYF.